The next 10 T cell receptor beta chains were all read from a single sample in a study of blood T cell repertoires in COVID-19. TCRdb keeps only in-frame clones here, not all; method: immunoSEQ multiplex PCR. Among 90,000 to 140,000 clones listed, roughly 81% were seen once. Sequenced input: peripheral blood. The source of these receptors is a woman aged 70-85 years with acute or convalescent COVID-19.

The gene calls are TRBV24-1 and TRBJ2-7, with D perhaps TRBD2 (5 bases). This CDR3 has 14 residues. Trimming took off 1 base at V and 3 bases at J, with 9 bases between the two ends. Germline V CDR1 and CDR2: KGHDR, SFDVKD. The CDR3, as DNA: TGTGCCACCAGTGATTTCGGACGGGGCTACGAGCAGTACTTC. Encoded protein: CATSDFGRGYEQYF.

This rearrangement joins TRBV7-2 to TRBJ2-2; weak D call: TRBD1 (6 bases). V lost 4 bases and J lost 4, with 7 bases in between. Germline V lookup: CDR1 SGHTA, CDR2 FQGNSA. CDR3 length equals 13 residues. This CDR3 is CASSSGVTGELFF. DNA for the CDR3: TGTGCCAGCAGCTCAGGGGTCACCGGGGAGCTGTTTTTT.

V is TRBV27 and J is TRBJ1-2, with D possibly matching TRBD1 (6 bases). The CDR3 covers 14 residues. Germline V gives CDR1 MNHEY, CDR2 SMNVEV (reference sequence). The V end was cut by 2 bases, the J end by 0 bases, with 7 bases between. The CDR3 spells CASSLQGSNYGYTF. The CDR3 DNA follows: TGTGCCAGCAGTTTACAGGGGTCTAACTATGGCTACACCTTC.

This chain links TRBV5-3 with TRBJ1-6; maybe TRBD1 (6 bases). TRBV5-3 falls under the ORF class, with uncertain function. The CDR3 runs to 15 residues. V was cut by 0 bases and J by 6 bases, with 10 bases left in between. CDR3 sequence: CARSLDRTANSPLHF. For the CDR3, the DNA is TGTGCCAGAAGCTTGGACCGGACAGCTAATTCACCCCTCCACTTT.

The table lists this clone with a few counts. This chain connects TRBV4-3 to TRBJ1-2, with no clear D. Germline V lookup: CDR1 LGHNA, CDR2 YSLEER. CDR3 length: 14 amino acids. The germline V and J ends were trimmed by 0 bases and 4 bases, with 9 bases remaining between them. Here the CDR3 DNA reads TGCGCCAGCAGCCAAGACTACAGCCCCTATGGCTACACCTTC. It is translated as CASSQDYSPYGYTF.

Only a few counts were recorded for this clone. The chain combines TRBV7-2 with TRBJ1-1; tentative D call: TRBD1 (6 bases). The V gene's germline CDR1 is SGHTA and CDR2 FQGNSA. The CDR3 loop spans 15 amino acids. Trimming cost V 2 bases and J 2 bases, with 12 bases left between them. The CDR3 DNA sequence: TGTGCCAGCAGCTTAACCTCAGGGGAAAACACTGAAGCTTTCTTT. Protein: CASSLTSGENTEAFF.

The J gene is TRBJ1-1, the V gene TRBV3-1 (or the pseudogene TRBV3-2); a possible D gene is TRBD1 (5 bases). Germline V gene data show CDR1 as LGHDT and CDR2 as YNNKEL (reference sequence). CDR3 length: 12 residues. Trimming stripped 3 bases from V and 6 bases from J, with 8 bases between. Here the CDR3 DNA reads TGTGCCAGCAGCCATTGGGGCTCTGAAGCTTTCTTT. It codes for CASSHWGSEAFF.

The chain uses TRBV7-2 and TRBJ2-7; 9 bases map to TRBD1. The ends lost 2 bases at V and 7 bases at J; junction bases unmatched: 3. The germline gives CDR1 SGHTA, CDR2 FQGNSA. CDR3 size: 13 residues. The CDR3 spells CASSLLGQGEQYF. CDR3 DNA: TGTGCCAGCAGCTTACTCGGACAGGGGGAGCAGTACTTC. The full variable domain, with the rest looked up from reference TRBV7-2 and TRBJ2-7, is GAGVSQSPSNKVTEKGKDVELRCDPISGHTALYWYRQSLGQGLEFLIYFQGNSAPDKSGLPSDRFSAERTGGSVSTLTIQRTQQEDSAVYLCASSLLGQGEQYFGPGTRLTVT.

V is TRBV30 and J is TRBJ1-6; TRBD1 matches at 9 bases. Germline assignment: CDR1 GTSNPN and CDR2 SVGIG (reference sequence). V was pared by 1 base and J by 10 bases, with 5 bases of the junction left unmatched. CDR3 length: 14 residues. CDR3 coding DNA: TGTGCCTGGAGTGCCGACAGGGGGATGTCACCCCTCCACTTT. Amino acids: CAWSADRGMSPLHF.

This clone was picked up a small number of times. The rearrangement uses TRBV6-5 and TRBJ1-2; 9 positions match TRBD1. Trimming took 6 bases from V and 5 from J; bases not matched to a gene: 7. In germline, CDR1 is MNHEY, CDR2 SVGAGI. The CDR3 totals 14 residues. The CDR3 region has the DNA TGTGCCAGCAGCTGGGACAGGGATGGTTATGGCTACACCTTC. Translating gives CASSWDRDGYGYTF.